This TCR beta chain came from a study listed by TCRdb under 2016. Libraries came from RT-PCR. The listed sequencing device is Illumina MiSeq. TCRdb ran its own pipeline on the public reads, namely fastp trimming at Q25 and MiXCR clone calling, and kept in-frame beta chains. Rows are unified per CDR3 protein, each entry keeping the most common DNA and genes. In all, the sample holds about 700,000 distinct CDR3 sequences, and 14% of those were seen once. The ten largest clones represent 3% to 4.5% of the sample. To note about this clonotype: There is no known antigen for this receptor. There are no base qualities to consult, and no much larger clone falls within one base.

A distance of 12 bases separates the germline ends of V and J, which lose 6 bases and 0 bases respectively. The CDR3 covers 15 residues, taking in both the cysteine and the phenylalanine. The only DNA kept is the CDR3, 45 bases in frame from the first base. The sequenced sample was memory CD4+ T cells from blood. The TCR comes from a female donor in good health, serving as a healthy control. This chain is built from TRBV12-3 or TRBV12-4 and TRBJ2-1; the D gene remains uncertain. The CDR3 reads CASSEQLGSYNEQFF. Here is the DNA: TGTGCCAGCAGCGAGCAGTTGGGCTCCTACAATGAGCAGTTCTTC.